A selection of T cell receptor beta chains follows, all from one sample in a study of control samples from healthy donors and cancer patients. TCRdb's table, derived via immunoSEQ multiplex PCR, lists solely in-frame clones and lacks some. The table includes about 52,000 clones, 90% to 95% detected once. Specimen: blood. All receptors derive from a man younger than 40 in good health. The CDR3 runs from the conserved cysteine through the conserved F or W. The order of the fields is J gene, V gene, clone size, D gene, CDR3 protein, CDR3 DNA. The D gene is left open where the match is weak. Not all rows give a size; the values are once, few, many and, for expanded clones, a class.

TRBJ2-5 TRBV25-1 NA NA CASTLLGGGGETQYF TGTGCCAGTACCCTTTTGGGGGGCGGTGGGGAGACCCAGTACTTC
TRBJ2-1 TRBV5-1 NA NA CASSPTSASPYNEQFF TGCGCCAGCAGCCCGACCAGCGCTAGCCCTTACAATGAGCAGTTCTTC
TRBJ1-6 TRBV20-1 NA NA CSASDPRGNSPLHF TGCAGTGCTAGTGACCCCAGGGGTAATTCACCCCTCCACTTT
TRBJ2-2 TRBV7-2 NA TRBD1 CASSLLAGQGSRELFF TGTGCCAGCAGCTTATTGGCTGGACAGGGGAGCAGGGAGCTGTTTTTT
TRBJ1-5 TRBV28 NA TRBD1 CASSWRDRGNQPQHF TGTGCCAGCAGCTGGAGGGACAGGGGTAATCAGCCCCAGCATTTT
TRBJ2-5 TRBV28 NA NA CASSLAEMAETQYF TGTGCCAGCAGTTTAGCAGAAATGGCGGAGACCCAGTACTTC
TRBJ2-5 TRBV19 NA NA CASRAFGKGTAETQYF TGTGCCAGTAGGGCGTTCGGCAAGGGGACGGCAGAGACCCAGTACTTC
TRBJ1-4 TRBV6-1 NA NA CASSEAQLYNEKLFF TGTGCCAGCAGTGAAGCACAGCTATATAATGAAAAACTGTTTTTT
TRBJ2-3 TRBV12-3/TRBV12-4 NA NA CASSLRWTDTQYF TGTGCCAGCAGTTTACGATGGACAGATACGCAGTATTTT
TRBJ1-1 TRBV9 NA NA CASSVVGGTNTEAFF TGTGCCAGCAGCGTAGTGGGGGGTACTAACACTGAAGCTTTCTTT
TRBJ1-4 TRBV5-1 NA NA CASSTGPNEKLFF TGCGCCAGCAGTACGGGCCCTAATGAAAAACTGTTTTTT
TRBJ1-5 TRBV27 NA NA CASSSLQDSQPQHF TGTGCCAGCAGTTCCCTACAGGATTCGCAGCCCCAGCATTTT
TRBJ2-7 TRBV9 NA TRBD2 CASSNRLAGADEQYF TGTGCCAGCAGCAACCGACTAGCGGGAGCCGACGAGCAGTACTTC
TRBJ1-2 TRBV2 NA NA CASDRTDDYGYTF TGTGCCAGCGATAGGACAGATGACTATGGCTACACCTTC
TRBJ2-7 TRBV2 NA NA CASSGQANYEQYF TGTGCCAGCAGTGGGCAGGCCAACTACGAGCAGTACTTC
TRBJ1-6 TRBV9 NA NA CASSETGLNSPLHF TGTGCCAGCAGCGAGACAGGACTTAATTCACCCCTCCACTTT
TRBJ2-5 TRBV6-5 NA TRBD1 CATMPRAGGQETQYF TGTGCCACCATGCCTCGGGCAGGGGGCCAAGAGACCCAGTACTTC
TRBJ2-1 TRBV9 NA NA CASSVGPLKEQFF TGTGCCAGCAGCGTAGGACCCTTGAAGGAGCAGTTCTTC
TRBJ2-1 TRBV5-4 NA NA CASSLFGTYNEQFF TGTGCCAGCAGCTTGTTCGGGACTTATAATGAGCAGTTCTTC
TRBJ1-6 TRBV27 NA NA CASSFSVLAPLHF TGTGCCAGCAGTTTCTCGGTCCTGGCACCCCTCCACTTT
TRBJ2-2 TRBV6-4 few NA CASSAGPYGELFF TGTGCCAGCAGTGCAGGACCCTACGGGGAGCTGTTTTTT
TRBJ1-2 TRBV27 NA NA CASRSVSLANYGYTF TGTGCCAGCAGATCCGTGAGCTTAGCTAACTATGGCTACACCTTC
TRBJ2-2 TRBV18 NA TRBD2 CASSPSGLAGVGTGELFF TGTGCCAGCTCACCATCGGGACTAGCGGGAGTTGGCACCGGGGAGCTGTTTTTT
TRBJ1-6 TRBV6-4 few TRBD1 CASSAEPGQGNSPLHF TGTGCCAGCAGTGCTGAGCCGGGACAGGGGAATTCACCCCTCCACTTT
TRBJ1-5 TRBV27 NA TRBD1 CASKRTSSRTGGQPQHF TGTGCCAGCAAGAGAACCTCGAGCCGGACAGGCGGTCAGCCCCAGCATTTT
TRBJ1-1 TRBV29-1 once NA CSVVGVNTEAFF TGCAGCGTTGTGGGAGTTAACACTGAAGCTTTCTTT
TRBJ1-6 TRBV19 NA NA CASRSTGYSPLHF TGTGCCAGTAGATCCACAGGGTATTCACCCCTCCACTTT
TRBJ2-1 TRBV5-1 NA TRBD2 CASSRTSGSYNEQFF TGCGCCAGCAGCAGGACTAGCGGATCCTACAATGAGCAGTTCTTC
TRBJ2-5 TRBV10-3 once NA CAISEGGETQYF TGTGCCATCAGTGAAGGGGGAGAGACCCAGTACTTC
TRBJ1-6 TRBV10-3 NA NA CAISESKSAAKDSPLHF TGTGCCATCAGTGAGTCAAAGTCGGCAGCGAAGGACTCACCCCTCCACTTT
TRBJ2-3 TRBV4-3 NA NA CASSQGTGRTQYF TGCGCCAGCAGCCAAGGAACAGGCCGTACGCAGTATTTT